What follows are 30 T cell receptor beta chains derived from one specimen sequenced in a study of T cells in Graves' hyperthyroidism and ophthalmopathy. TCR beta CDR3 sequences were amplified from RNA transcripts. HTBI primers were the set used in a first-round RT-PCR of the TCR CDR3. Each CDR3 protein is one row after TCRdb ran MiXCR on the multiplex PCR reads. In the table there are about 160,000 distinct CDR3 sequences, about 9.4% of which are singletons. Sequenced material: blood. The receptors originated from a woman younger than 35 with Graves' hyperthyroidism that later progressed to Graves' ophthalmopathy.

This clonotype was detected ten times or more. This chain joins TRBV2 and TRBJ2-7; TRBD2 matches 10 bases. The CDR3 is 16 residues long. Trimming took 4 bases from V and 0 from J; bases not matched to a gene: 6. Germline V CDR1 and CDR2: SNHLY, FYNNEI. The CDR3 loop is CASSARGLATSYEQYF. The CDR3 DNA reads TGTGCCAGCAGTGCAAGGGGACTAGCGACCTCCTACGAGCAGTACTTC.

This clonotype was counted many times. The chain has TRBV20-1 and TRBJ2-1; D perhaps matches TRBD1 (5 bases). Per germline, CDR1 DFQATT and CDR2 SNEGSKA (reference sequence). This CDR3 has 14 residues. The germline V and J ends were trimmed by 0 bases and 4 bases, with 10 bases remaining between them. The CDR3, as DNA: TGCAGTGCTAGAGATATGGGGCGGTACAATGAGCAGTTCTTC. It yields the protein CSARDMGRYNEQFF.

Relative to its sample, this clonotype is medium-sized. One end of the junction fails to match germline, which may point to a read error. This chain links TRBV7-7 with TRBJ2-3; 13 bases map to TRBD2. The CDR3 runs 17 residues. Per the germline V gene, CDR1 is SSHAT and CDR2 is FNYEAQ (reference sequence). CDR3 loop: CASSQGTSGASTDTQYF. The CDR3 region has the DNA TGTGCTAGCAGCCAAGGGACTAGCGGGGCGAGCACAGATACGCAGTATTTT.

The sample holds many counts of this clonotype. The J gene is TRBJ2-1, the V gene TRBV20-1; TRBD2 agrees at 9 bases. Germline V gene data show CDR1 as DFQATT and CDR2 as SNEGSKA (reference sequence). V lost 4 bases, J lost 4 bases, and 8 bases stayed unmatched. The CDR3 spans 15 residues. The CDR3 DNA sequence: TGCAGTGCTATAGGGGGCGGGAGGGGGTACAATGAGCAGTTCTTC. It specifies CSAIGGGRGYNEQFF.

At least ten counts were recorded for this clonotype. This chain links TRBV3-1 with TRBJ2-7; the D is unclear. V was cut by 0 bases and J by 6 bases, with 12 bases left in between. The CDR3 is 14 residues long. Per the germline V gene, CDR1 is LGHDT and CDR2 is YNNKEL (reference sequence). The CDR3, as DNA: TGTGCCAGCAGCCAAGAGATAGGCTCCATCGAGCAGTACTTC. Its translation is CASSQEIGSIEQYF.

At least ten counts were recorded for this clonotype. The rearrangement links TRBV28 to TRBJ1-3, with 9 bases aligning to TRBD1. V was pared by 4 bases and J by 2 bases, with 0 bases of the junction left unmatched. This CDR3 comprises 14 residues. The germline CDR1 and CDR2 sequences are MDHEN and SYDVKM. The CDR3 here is CASSWDRAGNTIYF. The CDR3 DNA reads TGTGCCAGCAGTTGGGACAGGGCTGGAAACACCATATATTTT.

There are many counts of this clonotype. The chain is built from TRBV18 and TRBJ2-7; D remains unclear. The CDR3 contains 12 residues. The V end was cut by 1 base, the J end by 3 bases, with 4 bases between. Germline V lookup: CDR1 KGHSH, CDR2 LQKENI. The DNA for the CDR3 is TGTGCCAGCTCACCACAGGACTACGAGCAGTACTTC. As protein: CASSPQDYEQYF.

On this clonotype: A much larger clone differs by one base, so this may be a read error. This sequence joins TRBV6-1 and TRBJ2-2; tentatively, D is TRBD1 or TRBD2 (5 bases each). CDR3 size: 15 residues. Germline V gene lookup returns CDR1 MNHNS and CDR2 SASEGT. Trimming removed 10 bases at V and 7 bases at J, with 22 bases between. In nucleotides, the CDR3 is TGTGCCAACAGCCCAAGAATGGGGGTCGGCGGGGAGCTGTTTTTT. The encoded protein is CANSPRMGVGGELFF.

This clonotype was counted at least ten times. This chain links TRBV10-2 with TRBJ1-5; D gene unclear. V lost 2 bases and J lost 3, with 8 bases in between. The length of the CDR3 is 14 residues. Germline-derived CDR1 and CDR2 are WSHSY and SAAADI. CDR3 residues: CASSEAGSNQPQHF. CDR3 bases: TGCGCCAGCAGTGAGGCGGGATCCAATCAGCCCCAGCATTTT.

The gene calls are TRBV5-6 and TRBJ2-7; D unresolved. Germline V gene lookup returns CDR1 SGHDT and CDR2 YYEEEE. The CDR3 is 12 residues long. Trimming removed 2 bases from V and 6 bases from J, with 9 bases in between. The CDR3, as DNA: TGTGCCAGCAGCTTTGCGGCCTCCGAGCAGTACTTC. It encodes CASSFAASEQYF.

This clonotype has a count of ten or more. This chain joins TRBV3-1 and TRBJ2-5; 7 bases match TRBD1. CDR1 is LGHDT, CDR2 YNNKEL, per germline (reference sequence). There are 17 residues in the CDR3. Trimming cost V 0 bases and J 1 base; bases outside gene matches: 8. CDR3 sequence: CASSQELRQGFQETQYF. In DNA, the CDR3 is TGTGCCAGCAGCCAAGAGTTGCGACAGGGCTTCCAAGAGACCCAGTACTTC.

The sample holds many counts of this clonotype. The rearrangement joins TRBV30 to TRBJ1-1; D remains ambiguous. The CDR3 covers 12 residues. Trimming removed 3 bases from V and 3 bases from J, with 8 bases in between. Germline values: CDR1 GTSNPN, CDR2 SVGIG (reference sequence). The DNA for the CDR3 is TGTGCCTGGAGGCCGCGAGACACTGAAGCTTTCTTT. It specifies CAWRPRDTEAFF.

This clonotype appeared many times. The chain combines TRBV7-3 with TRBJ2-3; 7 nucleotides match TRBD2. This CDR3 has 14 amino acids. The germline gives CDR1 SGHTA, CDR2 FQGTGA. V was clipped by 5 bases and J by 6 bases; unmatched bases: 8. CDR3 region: CASSPLGLEDTQYF. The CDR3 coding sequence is TGTGCCAGCAGCCCCCTCGGACTAGAGGATACGCAGTATTTT.

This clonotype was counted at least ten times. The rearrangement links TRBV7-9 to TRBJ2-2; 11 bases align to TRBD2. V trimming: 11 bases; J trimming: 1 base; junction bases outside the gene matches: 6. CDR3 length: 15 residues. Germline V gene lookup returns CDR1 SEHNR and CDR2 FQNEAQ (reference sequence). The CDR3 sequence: CAGLGLAGNTGELFF. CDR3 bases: TGTGCCGGACTAGGACTAGCGGGGAACACCGGGGAGCTGTTTTTT. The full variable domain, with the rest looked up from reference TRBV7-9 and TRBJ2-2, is DTGVSQNPRHKITKRGQNVTFRCDPISEHNRLYWYRQTLGQGPEFLTYFQNEAQLEKSRLLSDRFSAERPKGSFSTLEIQRTEQGDSAMYLCAGLGLAGNTGELFFGEGSRLTVL.

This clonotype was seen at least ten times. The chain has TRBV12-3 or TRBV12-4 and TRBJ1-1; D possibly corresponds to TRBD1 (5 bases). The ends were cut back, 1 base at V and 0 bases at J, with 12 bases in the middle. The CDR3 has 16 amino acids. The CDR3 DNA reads TGTGCCAGCAGTTTAGACGGGGACCGATTGAACACTGAAGCTTTCTTT. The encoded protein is CASSLDGDRLNTEAFF.

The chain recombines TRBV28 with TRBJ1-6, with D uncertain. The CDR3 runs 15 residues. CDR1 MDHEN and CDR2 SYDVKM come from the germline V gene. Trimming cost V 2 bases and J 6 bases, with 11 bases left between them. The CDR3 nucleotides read TGTGCCAGCAGTTTAGAATTTGTTCGTAATTCACCCCTCCACTTT. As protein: CASSLEFVRNSPLHF.

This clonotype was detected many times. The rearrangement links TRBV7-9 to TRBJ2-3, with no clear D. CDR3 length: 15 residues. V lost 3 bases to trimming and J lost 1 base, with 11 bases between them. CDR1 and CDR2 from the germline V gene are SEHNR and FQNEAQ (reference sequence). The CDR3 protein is CASSFQVGRTDTQYF. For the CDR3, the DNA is TGTGCCAGCAGCTTCCAGGTGGGCCGCACAGATACGCAGTATTTT. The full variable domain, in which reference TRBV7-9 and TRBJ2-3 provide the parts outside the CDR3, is DTGVSQNPRHKITKRGQNVTFRCDPISEHNRLYWYRQTLGQGPEFLTYFQNEAQLEKSRLLSDRFSAERPKGSFSTLEIQRTEQGDSAMYLCASSFQVGRTDTQYFGPGTRLTVL.

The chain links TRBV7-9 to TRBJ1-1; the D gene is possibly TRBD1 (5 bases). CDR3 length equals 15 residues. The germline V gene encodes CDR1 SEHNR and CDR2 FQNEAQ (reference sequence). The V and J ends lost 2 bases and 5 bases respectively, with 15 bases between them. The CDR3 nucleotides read TGTGCCAGCAGCTTAAGTCTGGGGGGTGTAACTGAAGCTTTCTTT. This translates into CASSLSLGGVTEAFF.

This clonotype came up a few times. The CDR3: CASSGGQGQNTEAFF. The DNA for the CDR3 is TGTGCCAGCAGCGGGGGTCAGGGACAGAACACTGAAGCTTTCTTT. This chain links TRBV7-9 with TRBJ1-1, with D possibly TRBD1 on 6 matching bases. Germline V gene lookup returns CDR1 SEHNR and CDR2 FQNEAQ (reference sequence). The CDR3 consists of 15 residues. V was shortened by 5 bases and J by 1 base, with 14 bases between the two germline ends. The full variable domain, completed using reference TRBV7-9 and TRBJ1-1, is DTGVSQNPRHKITKRGQNVTFRCDPISEHNRLYWYRQTLGQGPEFLTYFQNEAQLEKSRLLSDRFSAERPKGSFSTLEIQRTEQGDSAMYLCASSGGQGQNTEAFFGQGTRLTVV.

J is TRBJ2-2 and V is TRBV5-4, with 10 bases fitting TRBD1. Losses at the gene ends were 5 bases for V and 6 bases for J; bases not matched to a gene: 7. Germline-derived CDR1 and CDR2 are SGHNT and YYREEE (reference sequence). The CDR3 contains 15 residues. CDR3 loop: CASRTGTGESGELFF. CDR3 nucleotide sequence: TGTGCCAGCAGAACCGGGACAGGGGAGTCCGGGGAGCTGTTTTTT.

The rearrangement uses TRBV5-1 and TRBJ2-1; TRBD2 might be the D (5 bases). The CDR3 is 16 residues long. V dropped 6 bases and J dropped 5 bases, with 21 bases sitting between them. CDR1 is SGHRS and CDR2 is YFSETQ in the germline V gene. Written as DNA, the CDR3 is TGCGCCAGCACTAGCTCGGCCGGTACGGGCAACAATGAGCAGTTCTTC. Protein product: CASTSSAGTGNNEQFF.

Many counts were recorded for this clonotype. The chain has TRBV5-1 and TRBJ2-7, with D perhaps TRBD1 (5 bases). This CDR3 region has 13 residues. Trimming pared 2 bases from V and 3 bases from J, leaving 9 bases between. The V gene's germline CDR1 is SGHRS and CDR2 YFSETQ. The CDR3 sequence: CASSFDSLYEQYF. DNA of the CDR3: TGCGCCAGCAGCTTCGACAGCCTCTACGAGCAGTACTTC.

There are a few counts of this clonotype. CDR3 nucleotide sequence: TGTGCCAGCTCACCACCGTCAGGGTCTAACTATGGCTACACCTTC. Translated, it gives CASSPPSGSNYGYTF. The chain uses TRBV18 and TRBJ1-2; D is perhaps TRBD1 (5 bases). The CDR3 is made up of 15 amino acids. Germline loops: CDR1 KGHSH, CDR2 LQKENI. V gave up 0 bases and J gave up 0 bases, with 8 bases separating them. The full variable domain, in which reference TRBV18 and TRBJ1-2 provide the parts outside the CDR3, is NAGVMQNPRHLVRRRGQEARLRCSPMKGHSHVYWYRQLPEEGLKFMVYLQKENIIDESGMPKERFSAEFPKEGPSILRIQQVVRGDSAAYFCASSPPSGSNYGYTFGSGTRLTVV.

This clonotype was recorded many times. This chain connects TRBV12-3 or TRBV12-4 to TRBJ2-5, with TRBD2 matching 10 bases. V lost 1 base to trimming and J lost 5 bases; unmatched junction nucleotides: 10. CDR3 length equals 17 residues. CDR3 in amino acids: CASSLGASGGVRETQYF. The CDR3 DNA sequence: TGTGCCAGCAGTTTAGGGGCTAGCGGGGGCGTAAGGGAGACCCAGTACTTC.

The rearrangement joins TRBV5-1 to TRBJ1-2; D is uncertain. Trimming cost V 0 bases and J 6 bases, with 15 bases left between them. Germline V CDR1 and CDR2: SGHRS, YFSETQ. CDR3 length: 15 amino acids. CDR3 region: CASSLGAGLSDGYTF. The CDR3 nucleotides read TGCGCCAGCAGCTTGGGAGCGGGGTTGTCTGATGGCTACACCTTC.

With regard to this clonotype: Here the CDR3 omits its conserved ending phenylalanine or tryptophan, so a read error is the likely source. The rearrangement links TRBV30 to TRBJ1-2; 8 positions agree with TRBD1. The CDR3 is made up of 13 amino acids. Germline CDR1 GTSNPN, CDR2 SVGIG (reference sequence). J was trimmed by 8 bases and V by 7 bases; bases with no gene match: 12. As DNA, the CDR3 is TGTGCCTTGAGGGCAGGGGGCTTAGGCGGCTACACCCTC. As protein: CALRAGGLGGYTL.

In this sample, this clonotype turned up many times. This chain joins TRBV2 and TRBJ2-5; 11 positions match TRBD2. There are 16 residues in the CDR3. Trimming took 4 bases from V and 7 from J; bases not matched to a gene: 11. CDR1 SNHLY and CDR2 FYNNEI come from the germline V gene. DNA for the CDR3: TGTGCCAGCAGTGGTCCGGGGCTAGCGGGGGGAGGGACCCAGTACTTC. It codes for CASSGPGLAGGGTQYF.

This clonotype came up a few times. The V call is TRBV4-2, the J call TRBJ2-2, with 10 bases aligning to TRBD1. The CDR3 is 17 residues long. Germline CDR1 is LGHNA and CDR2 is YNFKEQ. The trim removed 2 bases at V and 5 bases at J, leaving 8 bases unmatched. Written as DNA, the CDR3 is TGTGCCAGCAGCCAACCTAGTAGGACAGGGGGTACCGGGGAGCTGTTTTTT. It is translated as CASSQPSRTGGTGELFF.

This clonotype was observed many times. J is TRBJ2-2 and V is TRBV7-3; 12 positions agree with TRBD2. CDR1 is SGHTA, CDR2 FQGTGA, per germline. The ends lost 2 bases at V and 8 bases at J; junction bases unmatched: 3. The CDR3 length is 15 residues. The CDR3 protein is CASSLGGLAGGELFF. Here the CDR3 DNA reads TGTGCCAGCAGCTTAGGAGGACTAGCGGGAGGGGAGCTGTTTTTT.

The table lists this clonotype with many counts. CDR3 in amino acids: CASSYVWASQETQYF. CDR3 sequence (DNA): TGTGCCAGCAGTTACGTTTGGGCCTCCCAAGAGACCCAGTACTTC. This rearrangement joins TRBV6-6 to TRBJ2-5; D is ambiguous. There are 15 residues in the CDR3. Germline lookup yields CDR1 MNHNY and CDR2 SVGAGI (reference sequence). The ends were cut back, 2 bases at V and 1 base at J, with 11 bases in the middle.